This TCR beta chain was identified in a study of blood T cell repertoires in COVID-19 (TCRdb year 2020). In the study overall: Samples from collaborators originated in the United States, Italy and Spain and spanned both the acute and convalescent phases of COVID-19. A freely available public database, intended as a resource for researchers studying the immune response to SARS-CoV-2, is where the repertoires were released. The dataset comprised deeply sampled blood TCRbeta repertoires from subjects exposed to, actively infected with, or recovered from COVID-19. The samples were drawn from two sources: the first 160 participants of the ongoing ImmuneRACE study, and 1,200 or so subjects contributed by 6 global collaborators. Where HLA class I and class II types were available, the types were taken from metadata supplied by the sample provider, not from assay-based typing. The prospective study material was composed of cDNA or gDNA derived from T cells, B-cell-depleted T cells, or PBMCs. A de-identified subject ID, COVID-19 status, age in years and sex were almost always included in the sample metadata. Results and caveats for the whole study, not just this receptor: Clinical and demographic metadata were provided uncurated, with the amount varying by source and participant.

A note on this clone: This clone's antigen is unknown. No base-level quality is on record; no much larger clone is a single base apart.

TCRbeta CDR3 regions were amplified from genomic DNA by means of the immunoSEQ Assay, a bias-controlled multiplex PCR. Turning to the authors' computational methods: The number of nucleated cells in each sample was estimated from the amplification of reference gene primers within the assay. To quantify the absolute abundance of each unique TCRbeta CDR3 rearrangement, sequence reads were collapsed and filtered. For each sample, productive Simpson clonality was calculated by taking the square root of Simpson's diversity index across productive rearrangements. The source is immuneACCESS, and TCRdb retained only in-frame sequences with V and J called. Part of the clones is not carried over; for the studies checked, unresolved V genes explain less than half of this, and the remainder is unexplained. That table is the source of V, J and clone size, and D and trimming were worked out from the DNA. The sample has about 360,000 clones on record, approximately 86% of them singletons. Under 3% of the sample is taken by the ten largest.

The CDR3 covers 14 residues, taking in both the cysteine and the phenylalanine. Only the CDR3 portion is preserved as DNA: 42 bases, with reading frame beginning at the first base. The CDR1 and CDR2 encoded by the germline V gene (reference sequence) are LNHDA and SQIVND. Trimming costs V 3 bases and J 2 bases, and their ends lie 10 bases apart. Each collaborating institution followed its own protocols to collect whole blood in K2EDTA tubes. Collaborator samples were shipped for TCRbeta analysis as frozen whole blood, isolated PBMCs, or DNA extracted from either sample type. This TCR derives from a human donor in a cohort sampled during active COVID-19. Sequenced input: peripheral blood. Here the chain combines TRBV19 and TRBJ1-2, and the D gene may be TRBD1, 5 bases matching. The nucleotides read TGTGCCAGTAGTATGGGCAGGGAAAACTATGGCTACACCTTC. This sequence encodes CASSMGRENYGYTF. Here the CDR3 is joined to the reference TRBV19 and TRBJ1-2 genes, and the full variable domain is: DGGITQSPKYLFRKEGQNVTLSCEQNLNHDAMYWYRQDPGQGLRLIYYSQIVNDFQKGDIAEGYSVSREKKESFPLTVTSAQKNPTAFYLCASSMGRENYGYTFGSGTRLTVV.